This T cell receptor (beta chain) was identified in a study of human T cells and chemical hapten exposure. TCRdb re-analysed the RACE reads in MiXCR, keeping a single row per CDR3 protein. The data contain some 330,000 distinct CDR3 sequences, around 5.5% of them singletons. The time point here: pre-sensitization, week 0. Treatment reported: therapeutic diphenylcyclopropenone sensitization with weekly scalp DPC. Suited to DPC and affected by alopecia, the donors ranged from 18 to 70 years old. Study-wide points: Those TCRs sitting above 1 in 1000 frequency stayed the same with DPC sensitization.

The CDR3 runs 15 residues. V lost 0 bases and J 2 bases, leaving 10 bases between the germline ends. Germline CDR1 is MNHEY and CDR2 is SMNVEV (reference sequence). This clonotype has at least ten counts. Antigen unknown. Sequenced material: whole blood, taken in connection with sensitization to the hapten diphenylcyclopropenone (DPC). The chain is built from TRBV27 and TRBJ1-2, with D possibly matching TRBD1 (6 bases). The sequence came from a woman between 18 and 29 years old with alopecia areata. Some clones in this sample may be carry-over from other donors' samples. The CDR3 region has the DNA TGTGCCAGCAGTTTATCCCCAGGGGTGAACTATGGCTACACCTTC. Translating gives CASSLSPGVNYGYTF.